This TCR beta chain comes out of a study of T cells in Graves' hyperthyroidism and ophthalmopathy. Together with thyroid ultrasound, orbital computed tomography, serum thyroxine and TRAb, clinical symptoms were used for diagnoses. At least ten counts were recorded for this clonotype. Its antigen is as yet unknown. Study conclusions and caveats: Most expanded thyroid clonotypes above 0.001 also appeared in blood. Ophthalmopathy was predicted by the model a median of roughly 6.7 months ahead of onset.

The CDR3 is made up of 17 amino acids. J gave up 1 base and V 0 bases, and 9 bases lay outside the gene matches. Per the germline V gene, CDR1 is DFQATT and CDR2 is SNEGSKA (reference sequence). Regions amplified from RNA transcripts were the TCR beta CDR3 regions. HTBI primers drove first-round RT-PCR of the TCR CDR3. TCRdb re-called the multiplex PCR reads through MiXCR, storing one row per CDR3 protein. Among about 640,000 distinct CDR3 sequences, less than 25% were seen once, and the ten largest hold around a third. The TCR originated in a man younger than 40 with Graves' ophthalmopathy. Sequencing used blood. The chain couples TRBV20-1 to TRBJ2-3; 8 bases map to TRBD2. CDR3 loop: CSARDSSGRSGTDTQYF. CDR3 in DNA: TGCAGTGCTAGAGATTCCAGCGGGAGATCTGGCACAGATACGCAGTATTTT.